The 29 T cell receptor beta chains reported below all come from one sample, sequenced in a study of T-cell memory formation after mild COVID-19. TCRdb ran MiXCR on the 5' RACE reads and lists one entry per CDR3 protein. Here the sample spans about 400,000 distinct CDR3 sequences, roughly 24% being singletons. Sequencing was performed on PBMCs or a T cell subset sorted from them (not recorded which). The receptor set was obtained from an adult woman who had mild COVID-19 (a few samples of this study predate the infection). Cell type and time point are not known.

The chain carries TRBV12-3 or TRBV12-4 and TRBJ1-2; D possibly corresponds to TRBD1 (6 bases). The CDR3 contains 15 residues. The V gene lost 5 bases and the J gene lost 4 bases, with 17 bases spanning the gap. The CDR3 bases are TGTGCCAGCAGTAACAAAGGGGGTTGGAGCTATGGCTACACCTTC. The encoded protein is CASSNKGGWSYGYTF.

V usage is TRBV5-1 and J usage is TRBJ2-2; 8 nucleotides align to TRBD2. Germline V gene data show CDR1 as SGHRS and CDR2 as YFSETQ. J gave up 4 bases and V 6 bases, and 5 bases lay outside the gene matches. CDR3 size: 14 residues. Here the CDR3 DNA reads TGCGCCAGCACCCGGGGGGGCGGCACCGGGGAGCTGTTTTTT. Residues: CASTRGGGTGELFF.

This clonotype has ten or more counts. The chain carries TRBV20-1 and TRBJ2-7, with 9 bases identical to TRBD1. This CDR3 comprises 14 residues. Germline loops: CDR1 DFQATT, CDR2 SNEGSKA (reference sequence). The ends lost 4 bases at V and 3 bases at J; junction bases unmatched: 7. CDR3 amino acids: CSAKPGTGIYEQYF. Written as DNA, the CDR3 is TGCAGTGCTAAACCCGGGACAGGGATCTACGAGCAGTACTTC.

This clonotype came up a few times. The chain couples TRBV10-3 to TRBJ2-2; the D gene is possibly TRBD2 (6 bases). Germline lookup yields CDR1 ENHRY and CDR2 SYGVKD. The CDR3 is 14 amino acids. With 8 bases removed from V and 0 bases from J, the gap between germline ends came to 10 bases. CDR3 sequence reads: CAIRRTTNTGELFF. The CDR3 DNA sequence: TGTGCCATCCGCCGGACTACGAACACCGGGGAGCTGTTTTTT.

V gene TRBV9 combines with J gene TRBJ2-1, with unresolved D. CDR1 is SGDLS, CDR2 YYNGEE, per germline. The CDR3 extends over 13 amino acids. V was cut by 2 bases and J by 7 bases, with 10 bases left in between. DNA for the CDR3: TGTGCCAGCAGCGTTTGGCCCGGGAATGAGCAGTTCTTC. Its translation is CASSVWPGNEQFF.

This clonotype was seen repeatedly, ten times or more. CDR3 residues: CASSVWGQEETQYF. The CDR3 bases are TGTGCCAGCAGTGTCTGGGGGCAGGAGGAGACCCAGTACTTC. The rearrangement joins TRBV2 to TRBJ2-5; TRBD1 is a possible D gene (6 bases). The CDR3 is 14 amino acids. The germline gives CDR1 SNHLY, CDR2 FYNNEI. The V end lost 4 bases, the J end lost 5 bases, and 14 bases lay between the germline ends.

The rearrangement links TRBV29-1 to TRBJ2-3; D gene ambiguous. The CDR3 runs to 13 residues. Looked up from germline, CDR1 is SQVTM and CDR2 is ANQGSEA. Deletions cut 4 bases from V and 3 bases from J, with 11 bases between. Here the CDR3 reads CSVVYSRTDTQYF. The CDR3 DNA is TGCAGCGTTGTTTACAGTCGAACAGATACGCAGTATTTT.

This clonotype was seen only a few times. V usage is TRBV6-2 or TRBV6-3 and J usage is TRBJ2-7, with 7 bases identical to TRBD2. Losses at the gene ends were 2 bases for V and 2 bases for J; bases not matched to a gene: 6. CDR1 is MNHEY and CDR2 is SVGEGT in the germline V gene. The CDR3 sequence is 15 residues long. The CDR3 nucleotides are TGTGCCAGCAGTTACGGACTAGGCAATACCTACGAGCAGTACTTC. This sequence encodes CASSYGLGNTYEQYF.

The chain has TRBV19 and TRBJ2-6, with D unresolved. The CDR3 contains 13 residues. V lost 10 bases to trimming and J lost 0 bases, with 7 bases between them. The germline gives CDR1 LNHDA, CDR2 SQIVND (reference sequence). CDR3 nucleotide sequence: TGTGCCACCTCTAGCTCTGGGGCCAACGTCCTGACTTTC. Its protein product is CATSSSGANVLTF.

Remarks on this clonotype: At one of its ends the junction is not consistent with the germline gene, which may arise from a read error. The chain links TRBV7-3 to TRBJ2-1; D is unresolved. The V gene's germline CDR1 is SGHTA and CDR2 FQGTGA. CDR3 length equals 12 residues. The CDR3 region has the DNA TGTGCCAGCAGCTATCTTTACAGTGAGCAGTTCTTC. The encoded protein is CASSYLYSEQFF.

This clonotype turned up a few times. The chain combines TRBV12-3 or TRBV12-4 with TRBJ1-2; D is unresolved. The length of the CDR3 is 15 residues. The V end lost 5 bases, the J end lost 0 bases, and 13 bases lay between the germline ends. The CDR3 coding sequence is TGTGCCAGCAGTAAACTAGGCAAGACTAACTATGGCTACACCTTC. Translation gives CASSKLGKTNYGYTF.

The chain couples TRBV6-5 to TRBJ1-1, with a possible D match to TRBD1 (6 bases). Germline V gives CDR1 MNHEY, CDR2 SVGAGI. V was pared by 6 bases and J by 8 bases, with 16 bases between. CDR3 size: 13 residues. For the CDR3, the DNA is TGTGCCAGCAGCCGCCGGACAGAGCAAGAAGCTTTCTTT. This encodes CASSRRTEQEAFF.

The CDR3, as DNA: TGTGCCAGCAACGCGGTGGGAGGTTCTGCTAACTATGGCTACACCTTC. Protein sequence: CASNAVGGSANYGYTF. The chain couples TRBV9 to TRBJ1-2; D call uncertain. The CDR3 length is 16 residues. Germline CDR1 is SGDLS and CDR2 is YYNGEE. V lost 6 bases to trimming and J lost 0 bases, with 18 bases between them.

This clonotype was counted only a few times. J is TRBJ1-1 and V is TRBV6-6, with TRBD1 identical over 9 bases. The ends lost 5 bases at V and 1 base at J; junction bases unmatched: 5. In germline, CDR1 is MNHNY, CDR2 SVGAGI (reference sequence). CDR3 length: 15 residues. The DNA for the CDR3 is TGTGCCAGCAGTCCCGAGGGACAGGGGAACACTGAAGCTTTCTTT. The encoded protein is CASSPEGQGNTEAFF.

This clonotype was seen at least ten times. The V and J genes are TRBV4-1 and TRBJ2-3; unclear D gene. V shed 0 bases and J shed 1 base, with 5 bases lying between them. The germline V gene encodes CDR1 MGHRA and CDR2 YSYEKL. The CDR3 totals 14 residues. CDR3 coding DNA: TGCGCCAGCAGCCAAGACGGCGGCACAGATACGCAGTATTTT. It is translated as CASSQDGGTDTQYF.

V is TRBV5-1 and J is TRBJ1-1; a possible D gene is TRBD1 (5 bases). Per germline, CDR1 SGHRS and CDR2 YFSETQ. V was pared by 3 bases and J by 1 base, with 10 bases between. The CDR3 loop spans 14 amino acids. CDR3 residues: CASSSAGPNTEAFF. The CDR3 DNA follows: TGCGCCAGCAGCTCGGCGGGACCGAACACTGAAGCTTTCTTT.

V and J are TRBV7-8 and TRBJ1-2; maybe TRBD1 (5 bases). This CDR3 region has 13 residues. Looked up from germline, CDR1 is SGHVS and CDR2 is FQNEAQ. The germline V and J ends were trimmed by 4 bases and 5 bases, with 11 bases remaining between them. CDR3 DNA sequence: TGTGCCAGCAGCTCAGACAGCTTTTATGGCTACACCTTC. Protein sequence: CASSSDSFYGYTF.

The chain has TRBV6-2 or TRBV6-3 and TRBJ1-1; TRBD1 aligns across 7 bases. Germline-derived CDR1 and CDR2 are MNHEY and SVGEGT. The J segment lost 5 bases and the V segment lost 7 bases, leaving 10 bases of the junction unmatched. The CDR3 is 14 residues long. The CDR3 sequence is CASIRDRARTEAFF. The CDR3, as DNA: TGTGCCAGCATCCGAGACAGGGCGAGGACTGAAGCTTTCTTT.

This clonotype was seen only a few times. At one of its ends the junction is not consistent with the germline gene, which may arise from a read error. This sequence joins TRBV12-3 or TRBV12-4 and TRBJ1-2; maybe TRBD1 (6 bases). There are 10 residues in the CDR3. The CDR3 nucleotides read TGTGCCAGCAGTCCGGACAGTACGGATTTC. Translated: CASSPDSTDF.

This sequence joins TRBV9 and TRBJ2-2; D remains ambiguous. Germline values: CDR1 SGDLS, CDR2 YYNGEE. This CDR3 contains 16 residues. V shed 4 bases and J shed 2 bases, with 15 bases lying between them. The CDR3 is CASSSRSGSNTGELFF. The CDR3 DNA follows: TGTGCCAGCAGCTCCCGATCCGGATCTAACACCGGGGAGCTGTTTTTT.

The V and J genes are TRBV5-6 and TRBJ2-7, with TRBD1 identical over 7 bases. The germline V gene has CDR1 SGHDT and CDR2 YYEEEE. The CDR3 loop spans 15 amino acids. Trimming removed 0 bases from V and 3 bases from J; junction bases left unmatched: 6. CDR3 sequence reads: CASSLDRTGFYEQYF. The CDR3 region has the DNA TGTGCCAGCAGCTTGGACAGGACAGGTTTCTACGAGCAGTACTTC.

This clonotype was counted between two and nine times. This rearrangement joins TRBV24-1 to TRBJ2-1, with 11 bases fitting TRBD2. After removal of 1 base from V and 10 bases from J, the junction contained 5 bases not matched to a gene. Germline V gene data show CDR1 as KGHDR and CDR2 as SFDVKD. The CDR3 runs to 15 residues. CDR3 sequence reads: CATSDFLAGGEEQFF. The CDR3 nucleotides are TGTGCCACCAGTGATTTCCTAGCGGGAGGCGAGGAGCAGTTCTTC.

The chain recombines TRBV5-1 with TRBJ2-7, with TRBD1 identical over 11 bases. Trimming at V came to 4 bases and at J to 4 bases, leaving 10 bases not matched to a gene. This CDR3 spans 16 amino acids. Germline lookup yields CDR1 SGHRS and CDR2 YFSETQ. The CDR3 protein is CASSPGAGQGAYEQYF. CDR3 DNA: TGCGCCAGCAGCCCCGGGGCCGGACAGGGGGCTTACGAGCAGTACTTC.

This clonotype turned up a few times. The chain is built from TRBV7-8 and TRBJ2-2; D not certain. Germline CDR1 reads SGHVS; CDR2 reads FQNEAQ. V shed 0 bases and J shed 5 bases, with 7 bases lying between them. The CDR3 length is 14 residues. The chain's CDR3 is CASSLAFRTGELFF. The CDR3 nucleotides read TGTGCCAGCAGCTTAGCATTCCGGACCGGGGAGCTGTTTTTT.

Only a few counts were recorded for this clonotype. The V gene is TRBV7-6, the J gene TRBJ2-7, with TRBD1 identical over 7 bases. This CDR3 spans 15 amino acids. Germline V lookup: CDR1 SGHVS, CDR2 FNYEAQ. The V and J ends lost 3 bases and 0 bases, in that order; junction bases with no gene match: 5. CDR3 coding DNA: TGTGCCAGCAGCTTGAGTACAGGGGCCTCCTACGAGCAGTACTTC. Translated, it gives CASSLSTGASYEQYF.

This clonotype has just a few counts. This sequence joins TRBV2 and TRBJ2-3, with a weak D call TRBD1 (6 bases). CDR3 size: 13 residues. Trimming stripped 3 bases from V and 6 bases from J, with 10 bases between. The germline V gene has CDR1 SNHLY and CDR2 FYNNEI. DNA of the CDR3: TGTGCCAGCAGTGATGGGGGCGGGGATACGCAGTATTTT. This translates into CASSDGGGDTQYF.

V gene TRBV4-2 combines with J gene TRBJ2-1, with 8 bases that match TRBD2. The germline V gene has CDR1 LGHNA and CDR2 YNFKEQ. After removal of 0 bases from V and 1 base from J, the junction contained 8 bases not matched to a gene. This CDR3 spans 18 amino acids. The CDR3 sequence: CASSQDLSGGISYNEQFF. CDR3 nucleotides: TGTGCCAGCAGCCAAGATCTAAGCGGGGGAATATCCTACAATGAGCAGTTCTTC.

This clonotype was counted ten times or more. The chain combines TRBV11-2 with TRBJ2-1, with 7 bases lining up with TRBD2. From germline, CDR1 is SGHAT and CDR2 FQNNGV. CDR3 size: 17 residues. With V trimmed by 0 bases and J by 2 bases, 7 bases remained unmatched. DNA of the CDR3: TGTGCCAGCAGCTTAGATCGAGCGGGGAGGGCCTACAATGAGCAGTTCTTC. This gives the protein CASSLDRAGRAYNEQFF.

The sample holds many counts of this clonotype. This chain links TRBV3-1 with TRBJ2-5, with 8 positions matching TRBD1. CDR1 and CDR2 from the germline V gene are LGHDT and YNNKEL (reference sequence). V lost 4 bases to trimming and J lost 2 bases; unmatched junction nucleotides: 0. This CDR3 has 13 residues. CDR3 residues: CASSRQGQETQYF. DNA of the CDR3: TGTGCCAGCAGCCGACAGGGGCAAGAGACCCAGTACTTC.